This T cell receptor beta chain appears in the sequencing data of a study of T-cell memory formation after mild COVID-19 (dated by TCRdb to the early 2020s). Study-level background: TCR sequence clusters from the two donors were found to be largely donor specific. Longitudinal TCRalpha and TCRbeta repertoire sequencing tracked T-cell clones expanding and contracting after mild COVID-19 in a couple of donors. Two young, previously healthy adult volunteers, one female and one male, were included in the cohort. Overall study results and their limits: The detection of some responding clones in pre-infection memory suggests that pre-existing cross-reactive memory T cells joined the SARS-CoV-2 response. Contracting CD4+ clones appeared mostly in the CM and EM memory subsets, whereas CD8+ clones were enriched in EMRA. Only a couple of mild cases were covered by the study, and larger cohorts that include severe cases with pre-infection samples were considered necessary. From day 15 to 85, contracting clones showed balanced CD4/CD8 phenotypes, whereas a second wave of clones that expanded from day 15 to 37 leaned towards CD4+. SARS-CoV-2 specificity of the second-wave clones peaking on day 37 was not confirmed.

CDR1 and CDR2 are read off the germline V gene as WSHSY and SAAADI. Reading from cysteine to phenylalanine, the CDR3 counts 14 amino acids. Solely the CDR3 DNA is kept, with 42 bases framed from the first base. Deletion took 0 bases off V and 8 bases off J, with a span of 13 bases between the germline ends. Ficoll-Paque density gradient centrifugation was the method used to isolate PBMCs. Sequenced on an Illumina NovaSeq 6000. TCRalpha and TCRbeta cDNA libraries were built by 5'RACE with constant-segment primers, adding sample barcodes and unique molecular identifiers. RNA was extracted from every sample with Trizol reagent. Library amplification was performed in two PCR steps, and a second sample barcode and Illumina TruSeq adapters were introduced in the second step. Sequencing of libraries was performed on an Illumina NovaSeq with 2 x 150 bp paired-end reads. On the authors' methods: Demultiplexing of reads and collapsing into UMI-guided consensus sequences were performed with migec v1.2.7. With mixcr v2.1.11, UMI consensuses were aligned to TRA and TRB V and J templates and assembled into clonotypes. A clonotype was counted as expanded or contracted only if both edgeR and NoisET called the change significant, with noise models trained on biological replicates. edgeR calls used a false discovery rate-adjusted p below 0.01 and a log2 fold-change threshold of 1. As an exploratory analysis of dynamics, max-normalized trajectories of the 1000 most abundant clonotypes were examined by PCA with hierarchical clustering. Separately sequenced CD4+ and CD8+ repertoires were used to assign the CD4 or CD8 phenotype of responding clones. Clones were called with MiXCR by TCRdb after fastp trimmed the public reads at Q25, and only in-frame beta chains were retained. Every CDR3 protein is listed once, alongside the most common genes and DNA of its rows. TCRdb, not the original authors, processed these V and J calls. The sample profile shows 450,000 or so distinct CDR3 sequences; 20% of them were found once. 7.5% to 9.5% of the sample comes from the top ten.

This clonotype has just a few counts. Its antigen is currently not known. The input lacks base qualities; no much larger clone sits a single base away. This TCR came from an adult woman who had mild COVID-19 (a few samples of this study predate the infection). The sample titles of this study are shuffled in the database, so cell type and time point are left out; the donor was told from shared clones. Here the chain combines TRBV10-2 and TRBJ1-2, with TRBD1 tentatively as D gene (6 bases match). Sequences were obtained from PBMCs or a T cell subset sorted from them (not recorded which). The DNA sequence is given as TGCGCCAGCAGTGAGTCGAGGGGGGCGGACGGCTACACCTTC. This translates into CASSESRGADGYTF.